Shown below are 22 T cell receptor beta chains from a single sample sequenced in a study of control samples from healthy donors and cancer patients. Sequenced by immunoSEQ multiplex PCR; TCRdb stores in-frame clones only, minus some. The repertoire holds about 92,000 clones, with approximately 78% as singletons. Sequenced input: blood. The origin of the receptors is a woman aged 55-70 years in good health.

A few counts support this clone. The chain has TRBV19 and TRBJ2-1; TRBD2 matches at 9 bases. V trimming: 11 bases; J trimming: 9 bases; junction bases outside the gene matches: 14. The length of the CDR3 is 14 residues. Germline assignment: CDR1 LNHDA and CDR2 SQIVND (reference sequence). The CDR3 DNA reads as TGTGCCGCCGACTCCGGGACTAGCCGAGGTGAGCAGTTCTTC. Translated: CAADSGTSRGEQFF.

The table lists this clone with a few counts. The chain carries TRBV18 and TRBJ1-1; D is ambiguous. V gave up 3 bases and J gave up 1 base, with 9 bases separating them. The length of the CDR3 is 14 residues. Germline CDR1 is KGHSH and CDR2 is LQKENI. CDR3 in amino acids: CASSPTGSNTEAFF. The CDR3 DNA reads TGTGCCAGCTCACCGACCGGGTCGAACACTGAAGCTTTCTTT.

This chain links TRBV14 with TRBJ2-2; D uncertain. Germline V gene lookup returns CDR1 SGHDN and CDR2 FVKESK. The CDR3 loop spans 13 amino acids. V lost 3 bases and J lost 0, with 2 bases in between. The CDR3 reads CASSHANTGELFF. The CDR3 DNA reads TGTGCCAGCAGCCATGCGAACACCGGGGAGCTGTTTTTT.

The chain carries TRBV10-2 and TRBJ2-7; 7 nucleotides line up with TRBD1. Per the germline V gene, CDR1 is WSHSY and CDR2 is SAAADI. Trimming took 7 bases from V and 2 from J; bases not matched to a gene: 5. This CDR3 comprises 13 residues. CDR3 sequence reads: CASIEGQPYEQYF. For the CDR3, the DNA is TGCGCCAGCATCGAGGGACAGCCCTACGAGCAGTACTTC.

The V and J genes are TRBV7-2 and TRBJ1-3; D not certain. CDR1 is SGHTA, CDR2 FQGNSA, per germline. This CDR3 is 15 amino acids long. Deletions cut 1 base from V and 2 bases from J, with 9 bases between. The CDR3 DNA reads as TGTGCCAGCAGCTTAGTGGCTGATGCTGGAAACACCATATATTTT. Protein product: CASSLVADAGNTIYF. Variable domain in full (rest from reference TRBV7-2 and TRBJ1-3): GAGVSQSPSNKVTEKGKDVELRCDPISGHTALYWYRQSLGQGLEFLIYFQGNSAPDKSGLPSDRFSAERTGGSVSTLTIQRTQQEDSAVYLCASSLVADAGNTIYFGEGSWLTVV.

The chain combines TRBV5-1 with TRBJ2-1; either TRBD1 or TRBD2 may supply D (6 bases each). The CDR3 runs 15 residues. Germline V gene lookup returns CDR1 SGHRS and CDR2 YFSETQ. The ends were cut back, 0 bases at V and 6 bases at J, with 13 bases in the middle. The CDR3 region has the DNA TGCGCCAGCAGCTTGGGTAGGGGGGCGGGCAATGAGCAGTTCTTC. Protein sequence: CASSLGRGAGNEQFF. The full variable domain, rest sourced from reference TRBV5-1 and TRBJ2-1, is KAGVTQTPRYLIKTRGQQVTLSCSPISGHRSVSWYQQTPGQGLQFLFEYFSETQRNKGNFPGRFSGRQFSNSRSEMNVSTLELGDSALYLCASSLGRGAGNEQFFGPGTRLTVL.

The rearrangement joins TRBV2 to TRBJ1-5, with 7 bases matching TRBD1. The CDR3 loop spans 16 amino acids. Trimming removed 4 bases from V and 6 bases from J; junction bases left unmatched: 12. Germline CDR1 SNHLY, CDR2 FYNNEI. CDR3: CASSGGTVVGRQPQHF. The CDR3 region has the DNA TGTGCCAGCAGTGGTGGGACAGTGGTAGGTCGTCAGCCCCAGCATTTT. Full variable domain (remainder filled in from reference TRBV2 and TRBJ1-5): EPEVTQTPSHQVTQMGQEVILRCVPISNHLYFYWYRQILGQKVEFLVSFYNNEISEKSEIFDDQFSVERPDGSNFTLKIRSTKLEDSAMYFCASSGGTVVGRQPQHFGDGTRLSIL.

This rearrangement joins TRBV2 to TRBJ1-5; D gene unclear. This CDR3 is built from 14 residues. The V gene lost 5 bases and the J gene lost 2 bases, with 10 bases spanning the gap. CDR1 SNHLY and CDR2 FYNNEI come from the germline V gene. CDR3 amino acids: CASSPGRGNQPQHF. CDR3 DNA sequence: TGTGCCAGCAGTCCTGGACGCGGCAATCAGCCCCAGCATTTT. Complete variable domain (other parts from reference TRBV2 and TRBJ1-5): EPEVTQTPSHQVTQMGQEVILRCVPISNHLYFYWYRQILGQKVEFLVSFYNNEISEKSEIFDDQFSVERPDGSNFTLKIRSTKLEDSAMYFCASSPGRGNQPQHFGDGTRLSIL.

J is TRBJ1-4 and V is TRBV7-2; possibly TRBD1 for D (6 bases). The CDR3 covers 15 residues. V dropped 2 bases and J dropped 6 bases, with 13 bases sitting between them. Germline V gene data show CDR1 as SGHTA and CDR2 as FQGNSA. The CDR3 DNA sequence: TGTGCCAGCAGCTTAAACAGGGCGGCGGATGAAAAACTGTTTTTT. This sequence encodes CASSLNRAADEKLFF.

A single count supports this clone. The V and J genes are TRBV3-1 (or the pseudogene TRBV3-2) and TRBJ1-1; no clear D gene. Trimming left V 0 bases short and J 11 bases short, with 16 bases between. Germline assignment: CDR1 LGHDT and CDR2 YNNKEL (reference sequence). The CDR3 has 14 amino acids. This CDR3 is CASSQDVWVPEAFF. Written as DNA, the CDR3 is TGTGCCAGCAGCCAAGATGTGTGGGTGCCCGAGGCTTTCTTT.

This chain joins TRBV2 and TRBJ1-2; TRBD1 aligns across 8 bases. Looked up from germline, CDR1 is SNHLY and CDR2 is FYNNEI. This CDR3 spans 15 amino acids. V shed 6 bases and J 6 bases; nucleotides not matched to a gene: 12. The CDR3 nucleotides read TGTGCCAGCAGCCTCAACCCGACAGGGGCCCATGGCTACACCTTC. It is translated as CASSLNPTGAHGYTF.

This chain's CDR3 is CASKLRGGNTEAFF. In DNA, the CDR3 is TGTGCCAGTAAATTAAGGGGGGGTAACACTGAAGCTTTCTTT. This chain uses TRBV19 with TRBJ1-1, with a weak D call TRBD1 (6 bases). The CDR3 is 14 residues long. Germline V lookup: CDR1 LNHDA, CDR2 SQIVND (reference sequence). Deletions cut 7 bases from V and 2 bases from J, with 14 bases between.

J is TRBJ1-3 and V is TRBV29-1, with TRBD1 as a possible D gene (6 bases). The germline CDR1 and CDR2 sequences are SQVTM and ANQGSEA. Trimming left V 6 bases short and J 1 base short, with 10 bases between. The CDR3 sequence is 13 residues long. This chain's CDR3 is CSVEQGSGNTIYF. The CDR3 nucleotides are TGCAGCGTGGAACAGGGATCTGGAAACACCATATATTTT.

The chain employs TRBV28 and TRBJ1-5; no firm D call. Trimming took 5 bases from V and 4 from J, leaving 9 bases between them. Germline CDR1 is MDHEN and CDR2 is SYDVKM. The CDR3 consists of 13 residues. The chain's CDR3 is CASSGDGNQPQHF. In DNA form, the CDR3 reads TGTGCCAGCAGTGGAGACGGGAATCAGCCCCAGCATTTT.

This clone was found once. This chain uses TRBV18 with TRBJ1-2; D unresolved. Per the germline V gene, CDR1 is KGHSH and CDR2 is LQKENI. Trimming stripped 0 bases from V and 5 bases from J, with 10 bases between. This CDR3 has 14 residues. The CDR3 spells CASSPPYSSYGYTF. The CDR3 nucleotides read TGTGCCAGCTCACCACCGTACAGTTCTTATGGCTACACCTTC.

V and J are TRBV12-3 or TRBV12-4 and TRBJ1-1; D call uncertain. The CDR3 consists of 12 residues. V gave up 5 bases and J gave up 5 bases, with 9 bases separating them. The DNA for the CDR3 is TGTGCCAGCAGTCCCGCGACGACTGAAGCTTTCTTT. This translates into CASSPATTEAFF.

This clone was seen only once. The V gene is TRBV6-6, the J gene TRBJ1-6; possibly TRBD1 for D (5 bases). V lost 7 bases, J lost 11 bases, and 15 bases lay in between. CDR3 length: 13 amino acids. CDR1 and CDR2 from the germline V gene are MNHNY and SVGAGI (reference sequence). Here the CDR3 reads CASKWDSSPPLHF. CDR3 nucleotide sequence: TGTGCCAGCAAGTGGGACTCTAGCCCACCCCTCCACTTT.

The chain carries TRBV6-5 and TRBJ1-3; D is possibly TRBD1 (5 bases). The germline CDR1 and CDR2 sequences are MNHEY and SVGAGI. The CDR3 contains 15 residues. Trimming removed 2 bases from V and 0 bases from J, with 8 bases in between. CDR3 bases: TGTGCCAGCAGTTACGGGGCAAGCTCTGGAAACACCATATATTTT. This sequence encodes CASSYGASSGNTIYF.

The chain uses TRBV19 and TRBJ1-2; D is ambiguous. The ends were cut back, 7 bases at V and 7 bases at J, with 16 bases in the middle. This CDR3 has 13 amino acids. Germline CDR1 reads LNHDA; CDR2 reads SQIVND (reference sequence). CDR3 residues: CASNYGVTSGYTF. CDR3 coding DNA: TGTGCCAGTAACTACGGGGTAACGAGTGGCTACACCTTC.

In this sample, this clone turned up once. The chain links TRBV7-9 to TRBJ2-1; no firm D call. Germline values: CDR1 SEHNR, CDR2 FQNEAQ (reference sequence). The CDR3 has 14 residues. V lost 6 bases and J 10 bases, leaving 19 bases between the germline ends. The CDR3 DNA reads as TGTGCCAGCAGTTCTTACCGGAGAACTACCGAGCAGTTCTTC. This codes for CASSSYRRTTEQFF.

The genes are TRBV24-1 and TRBJ2-5; TRBD1 might be the D (8 bases). CDR1 KGHDR and CDR2 SFDVKD come from the germline V gene. V dropped 10 bases and J dropped 1 base, with 12 bases sitting between them. There are 13 residues in the CDR3. CDR3 DNA sequence: TGTGCCACACAGGGGGGGGGCCAAGAGACCCAGTACTTC. Encoded protein: CATQGGGQETQYF.

As regards this clone: Sequence at one end of the junction differs from germline and may be a read error. The gene calls are TRBV2 and TRBJ2-7, with 9 bases identical to TRBD2. CDR1 SNHLY and CDR2 FYNNEI come from the germline V gene. CDR3 length: 13 amino acids. CDR3 sequence (DNA): TGTGCCAGCAGGGCTGAGGCTGCTAGCGGGGTCAACTTC. As protein: CASRAEAASGVNF.